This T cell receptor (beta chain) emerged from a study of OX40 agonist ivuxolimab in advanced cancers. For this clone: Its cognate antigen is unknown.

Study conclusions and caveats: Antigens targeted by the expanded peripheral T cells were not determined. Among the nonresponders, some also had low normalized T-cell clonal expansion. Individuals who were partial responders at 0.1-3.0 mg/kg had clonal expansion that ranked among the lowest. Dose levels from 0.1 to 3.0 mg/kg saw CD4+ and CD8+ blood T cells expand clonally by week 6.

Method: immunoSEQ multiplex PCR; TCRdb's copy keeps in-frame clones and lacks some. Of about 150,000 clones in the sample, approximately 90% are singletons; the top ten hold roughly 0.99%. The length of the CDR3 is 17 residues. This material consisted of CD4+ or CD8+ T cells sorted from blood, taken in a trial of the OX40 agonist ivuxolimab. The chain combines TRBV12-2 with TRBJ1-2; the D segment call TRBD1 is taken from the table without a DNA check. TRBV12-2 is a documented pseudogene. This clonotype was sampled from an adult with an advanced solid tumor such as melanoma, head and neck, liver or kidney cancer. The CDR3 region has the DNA TGTGCAAGTCGCTTAGCGGCCCCCAGGATACCTAACTATGGCTACACCTTC. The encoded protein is CASRLAAPRIPNYGYTF.